A selection of T cell receptor beta chains follows, all from one sample in a study of beta chain features in type 1 diabetes. Data came from immunoSEQ multiplex PCR; TCRdb stores just in-frame clones and leaves some out. The table lists nearly 250,000 clones, about 70% of them singletons. The sample consisted of naive CD4+ T cells from blood. The receptors originated from a man younger than 40 in good health. Both conserved end residues are part of each CDR3. Each record gives: D gene, V gene, J gene, CDR3 DNA, CDR3 protein. A D gene is named only where the DNA matches it firmly.

d_call: TRBD1; v_call: TRBV7-9; j_call: TRBJ2-5; cdr3_nt: TGTGCCAGCAGCTTATATTCAGGGGGCGCGGAGACCCAGTACTTC; cdr3_aa: CASSLYSGGAETQYF
d_call: TRBD1; v_call: TRBV6-6; j_call: TRBJ2-7; cdr3_nt: TGTGCCAGCGGCCAGGGGGCATCCTACGAGCAGTACTTC; cdr3_aa: CASGQGASYEQYF
d_call: -; v_call: TRBV10-3; j_call: TRBJ2-5; cdr3_nt: TGTGCCATCAGCCGGGGAGCACAAGAGACCCAGTACTTC; cdr3_aa: CAISRGAQETQYF
d_call: -; v_call: TRBV10-3; j_call: TRBJ2-7; cdr3_nt: TGTGCCATCAGTGAGAGAGTATACGAGCAGTACTTC; cdr3_aa: CAISERVYEQYF
d_call: -; v_call: TRBV6-5; j_call: TRBJ1-2; cdr3_nt: TGTGCCAGCAGTTACCAGGGGAACTATGGCTACACCTTC; cdr3_aa: CASSYQGNYGYTF
d_call: TRBD2; v_call: TRBV7-2; j_call: TRBJ2-1; cdr3_nt: TGTGCCAGCAGCTGGAGCGGGAGTGGAAGCAATGAGCAGTTCTTC; cdr3_aa: CASSWSGSGSNEQFF
d_call: TRBD1; v_call: TRBV5-1; j_call: TRBJ2-1; cdr3_nt: TGCGCCAGCAGCTTGGAAGGGGGCGGAATGCTTGAGCAGTTCTTC; cdr3_aa: CASSLEGGGMLEQFF
d_call: -; v_call: TRBV7-8; j_call: TRBJ2-3; cdr3_nt: TGTGCCAGCACCTGGAGAATTACGCAGTATTTT; cdr3_aa: CASTWRITQYF
d_call: -; v_call: TRBV13; j_call: TRBJ2-1; cdr3_nt: TGTGCCAGCAGCTTAGAGACCGAGCGAGACTACAATGAGCAGTTCTTC; cdr3_aa: CASSLETERDYNEQFF
d_call: TRBD1; v_call: TRBV28; j_call: TRBJ2-2; cdr3_nt: TGTGCCAGCAGTCCGGGACAGGGATACACCGGGGAGCTGTTTTTT; cdr3_aa: CASSPGQGYTGELFF